The 10 T cell receptor beta chains below all came from one sample that was sequenced in a study of vaccination and CD4 T cells after COVID-19. The sample's treatment: roughly 10-day PBMC culture with coronavirus spike peptide pools or control peptides (ViraFEST assay). The Oncomine TCR Beta short-read assay sequenced DNA from cultured CD4+ T cells. TCRdb independently ran MiXCR on the PCR reads; one entry per CDR3 protein. The sample carries approximately 3,600 distinct CDR3 sequences, 15% to 20% recorded once. What these receptors recognize is not known. Specimen: CD4+ T cells from blood, cultured in vitro. Every receptor here comes from a human donor who had recovered from COVID-19.

This clonotype was found a few times. CDR3 sequence reads: CASTRRKLNTGELFF. DNA of the CDR3: TGTGCCAGCACTAGACGGAAGCTGAACACCGGGGAGCTGTTTTTT. The chain combines TRBV12-3 or TRBV12-4 with TRBJ2-2; D is ambiguous. CDR3 length: 15 residues. The V gene lost 7 bases and the J gene lost 1 base, with 13 bases spanning the gap.

This clonotype turned up a few times. V usage is TRBV30 and J usage is TRBJ2-7; D gene uncertain. Trimming pared 1 base from V and 3 bases from J, leaving 4 bases between. The germline V gene has CDR1 GTSNPN and CDR2 SVGIG (reference sequence). The CDR3 extends over 11 amino acids. The chain's CDR3 is CAWSERYEQYF. The CDR3 coding sequence is TGTGCCTGGAGTGAACGCTACGAGCAGTACTTC.

This clonotype was detected a few times. This sequence joins TRBV4-2 and TRBJ1-2; D is possibly TRBD1 (5 bases). Germline V gives CDR1 LGHNA, CDR2 YNFKEQ. Trimming left V 0 bases short and J 7 bases short, with 12 bases between. CDR3 length equals 14 residues. The CDR3 here is CASSQDRGAGGYTF. In nucleotides, the CDR3 is TGTGCCAGCAGCCAAGATAGGGGCGCGGGTGGCTACACCTTC.

This sequence joins TRBV6-1 and TRBJ2-7, with D maybe TRBD1 (6 bases). Germline V CDR1 and CDR2: MNHNS, SASEGT. CDR3 length: 13 amino acids. V was pared by 6 bases and J by 4 bases, with 13 bases between. The CDR3 sequence: CASRSTGQYEQYF. CDR3 DNA sequence: TGTGCCAGCAGATCCACAGGGCAGTACGAGCAGTACTTC.

About this clonotype itself: Given a much more abundant clone one base away, this may be a read error. The genes are TRBV7-6 and TRBJ2-5, with TRBD2 matching over 8 bases. The CDR3 spans 14 residues. Germline trimming cut 7 bases from V and 5 bases from J; bases unmatched to any gene: 9. The germline CDR1 and CDR2 sequences are SGHVS and FNYEAQ. The CDR3 loop reads CASTPGGGVETQYF. The CDR3 bases are TGTGCCAGCACTCCCGGGGGGGGGGTGGAGACCCAGTACTTC.

The chain couples TRBV19 to TRBJ2-3; D may correspond to TRBD1 or TRBD2 (6 bases each). V was clipped by 3 bases and J by 9 bases, with 25 bases between them. The CDR3 consists of 17 residues. Germline CDR1 and CDR2: LNHDA and SQIVND (reference sequence). DNA for the CDR3: TGTGCCAGTAGTATGGACAAGGGGGGTCTCTCGTTCGCGACGCAGTATTTT. Translated, it gives CASSMDKGGLSFATQYF.

By share, this clonotype counts as medium-sized. The chain employs TRBV7-8 and TRBJ1-2; perhaps TRBD1 as D (5 bases). Germline-derived CDR1 and CDR2 are SGHVS and FQNEAQ. With 5 bases removed from V and 3 bases from J, the gap between germline ends came to 13 bases. The CDR3 sequence is 14 residues long. The CDR3 here is CASSPAGPDYGYTF. CDR3 DNA sequence: TGTGCCAGCAGCCCCGCAGGGCCCGACTATGGCTACACCTTC.

This clonotype is labeled medium-sized. CDR3 region: CASSEVETQYF. DNA of the CDR3: TGTGCCAGCAGTGAAGTCGAGACCCAGTACTTC. The rearrangement joins TRBV2 to TRBJ2-5; D gene uncertain. From germline, CDR1 is SNHLY and CDR2 FYNNEI. V was trimmed by 1 base and J by 5 bases, leaving 2 bases between them. The CDR3 consists of 11 residues.

This clonotype is medium-sized. The J gene is TRBJ1-5, the V gene TRBV27; D is perhaps TRBD1 (5 bases). The germline CDR1 and CDR2 sequences are MNHEY and SMNVEV (reference sequence). Between the trimmed V and J ends, which lost 6 bases and 3 bases, there was a span of 15 bases. The CDR3 contains 15 residues. The DNA of the CDR3 is TGTGCCAGCAGCCAGAGGGGTGGTTCCAATCAGCCCCAGCATTTT. Protein product: CASSQRGGSNQPQHF.

This clonotype was seen more than once but under ten times. This rearrangement joins TRBV12-3 or TRBV12-4 to TRBJ2-2; D is undetermined. V gave up 6 bases and J gave up 6 bases, with 14 bases separating them. The CDR3 sequence is 14 residues long. CDR3 sequence reads: CASSLLLGSGELFF. In DNA, the CDR3 is TGTGCCAGCAGCCTCCTCCTAGGGTCCGGGGAGCTGTTTTTT.